This entry lists 6 T cell receptor beta chains sequenced from one sample in a study of blood T cells in healthy people across ages. The use of a sample-barcoded 5' primer and a J-beta primer mix characterized a second PCR of 7 to 11 cycles. Via MiXCR, TCRdb re-called the 5' RACE reads, giving one row per CDR3 protein. The sample shows roughly 700,000 distinct CDR3 sequences, approximately 25% of them seen only once. Another study also made use of these data, one on T cells of mothers and their children.

The source material was blood. Receptor source: a boy between 10 and 17 years old in good health.

The genes are TRBV10-3 and TRBJ2-5, with 8 bases that match TRBD2. The DNA end is a closer match to TRBJ2-7, so the J assignment may be wrong. Germline loops: CDR1 ENHRY, CDR2 SYGVKD. The CDR3 contains 13 residues. The CDR3 is CAIRYSGGHEQYF. The CDR3 nucleotides read TGTGCCATCAGATACAGCGGGGGCCACGAGCAGTACTTC.

V and J are TRBV20-1 and TRBJ2-7; D possibly corresponds to TRBD1 (5 bases). CDR1 and CDR2 (germline): DFQATT, SNEGSKA (reference sequence). This CDR3 has 14 amino acids. V was cut by 0 bases and J by 3 bases, with 12 bases left in between. CDR3 residues: CSARDQGRDYEQYF. Here the CDR3 DNA reads TGCAGTGCTAGAGATCAGGGCAGGGACTACGAGCAGTACTTC.

The chain employs TRBV9 and TRBJ2-7, with D hard to call. Germline assignment: CDR1 SGDLS and CDR2 YYNGEE. V was cut by 0 bases and J by 7 bases, with 20 bases left in between. CDR3 length: 16 amino acids. The CDR3 here is CASSVESDYPSNEQYF. CDR3 nucleotide sequence: TGTGCCAGCAGCGTAGAATCGGATTACCCCTCTAATGAGCAGTACTTC.

The chain uses TRBV21-1 and TRBJ1-2. TRBV21-1 is tagged as a pseudogene. The CDR3 loop spans 16 amino acids. CDR3 nucleotide sequence: TGTGCCAGCAGCCGCCGACCCAAGGACCCTGGGCAAGGCTACACCTTC. Its translation is CASSRRPKDPGQGYTF.

The V and J genes are TRBV11-2 and TRBJ2-7; D might be TRBD1 or TRBD2, each matching 5 bases. Germline V CDR1 and CDR2: SGHAT, FQNNGV. The CDR3 length is 14 residues. V was cut by 2 bases and J by 6 bases, with 14 bases left in between. The CDR3 region is CASSLRSGLAEQYF. The CDR3 DNA follows: TGTGCCAGCAGCTTAAGGTCGGGGCTCGCCGAGCAGTACTTC.

This clonotype was seen more than once but under ten times. The chain employs TRBV12-3 or TRBV12-4 and TRBJ1-2; D is uncertain. The CDR3 has 13 amino acids. V lost 3 bases and J lost 6, with 11 bases in between. This chain's CDR3 is CASSFNGQDGYTF. In DNA, the CDR3 is TGTGCCAGCAGTTTCAACGGTCAAGATGGCTACACCTTC.